The rows below give T cell receptor beta chains drawn from one sample of a study of spatial heterogeneity in lung cancer. TCRdb itself ran the 5' RACE reads through MiXCR, one entry per CDR3 protein. Among tens of thousands of distinct CDR3 sequences listed, nearly 9% were seen once. The starting material was PBMCs, obtained at follow-up. The source of these receptors is a female donor with early-stage non-small cell lung cancer. Both conserved end residues are part of each CDR3. A D gene is named only where the DNA matches it firmly. Where a row states a size, it is once, few, many or the class of an expanded clone; other rows omit it.

few	TRBV20-1	TRBJ2-3	TRBD1	CSAYSGTGTDTQYF
few	TRBV5-1	TRBJ2-7	TRBD1	CASAEGTGVDEQYF
many	TRBV20-1	TRBJ2-7	TRBD2	CSAPKLAGGENEQYF
NA	TRBV10-1	TRBJ2-5	NA	CASSEGGLRETQYF
NA	TRBV20-1	TRBJ1-1	NA	CSARDIREMNTEAFF
many	TRBV7-9	TRBJ2-1	TRBD2	CASSPSGSSYNEQFF
many	TRBV7-9	TRBJ1-1	NA	CASSYGQSFTEAFF
NA	TRBV6-2/TRBV6-3	TRBJ2-5	TRBD2	CASSYGRGRSQETQYF
few	TRBV7-9	TRBJ2-7	TRBD2	CASGQLAGAYEQYF
many	TRBV5-1	TRBJ2-1	TRBD2	CASGSSGYNEQFF